This record covers a single TCR delta chain. This clone is identified as medium-sized (0.01 to 0.1%). The antigen this receptor binds is unknown. Qualities for individual bases were not recorded, and no much larger clone is one base off. These data belong to a study of gamma-delta T cells after stem cell transplantation (dated by TCRdb to about 2016). Library construction relied on RT-PCR. Data came from an Illumina MiSeq. TCRdb called clones afresh from the public reads with CATT; identical DNA rows were later merged. The sample contains approximately 2,000 delta-chain clones, roughly 23% of them found a single time. The ten largest clonotypes hold less than 30% of the sample. After removal of 6 bases from V and 2 bases from J, the junction retains 16 bases not matched to a gene. The CDR3 measures 17 amino acids from cysteine to phenylalanine. Kept here is only the CDR3 DNA, which spans 51 bases and is read in frame from base 1. As encoded in the germline V gene, CDR1 is GEAIGNYY while CDR2 is EKD.

The sequenced material came from gamma-delta T cells. The chain uses TRDV2 and TRDJ1; 8 of the junction bases match TRDD3. This clonotype originated in a human donor. It is not recorded whose cells these are; they may come from a transplant donor. The CDR3: CACLLLGAPVGTDKLIF. At the DNA level, the sequence is TGTGCCTGTCTCTTACTGGGGGCCCCCGTTGGGACCGATAAACTCATCTTT.